This T cell receptor (beta chain) came from a study of STAT5B mutations in CD4+ large granular lymphocyte leukemia. The CDR3 spans 15 residues. Germline CDR1 reads LGHNA; CDR2 reads YNFKEQ. Trimming stripped 4 bases from V and 6 bases from J, with 17 bases between. This was a survey-level run. As originally analysed: Productive clonotypes were detectable down to 2.59 x 10-5 frequency. Profiled with immunoSEQ multiplex PCR; TCRdb holds only in-frame clones, not every one. The V and J calls and clone size were taken over from that table, and D and trimming were inferred from the DNA. The sample carries about 40,000 clones, roughly 79% recorded once.

The sequencing input was CD4+ T cells from blood buffy coats. The chain carries TRBV4-2 and TRBJ2-3, with no clear D. This receptor was identified in a human donor in good health. CDR3 loop: CASSPDPQALDTQYF. The CDR3 coding sequence is TGTGCCAGCAGCCCCGACCCCCAAGCGTTGGATACGCAGTATTTT.